This T cell receptor beta chain appears in the sequencing data of a study of blood T cell repertoires in COVID-19. In the study overall: The United States, Italy and Spain provided the acute and convalescent COVID-19 samples. PBMCs, B-cell-depleted T cells, or T cells provided the cDNA or gDNA that made up the material.

Original processing notes: Amplification of reference gene primers was used by the study to estimate nucleated cell counts. Assay: immunoSEQ multiplex PCR; the TCRdb copy retains only in-frame clones and omits some. V and J calls and clone size come straight from that table; D and trimming were deduced from the DNA. The sample lists just under 35,000 clones; roughly 90% were seen once. Germline CDR1 MGHRA, CDR2 YSYEKL. The CDR3 runs 17 residues. V lost 5 bases to trimming and J lost 0 bases; unmatched junction nucleotides: 8. The sample comprised peripheral blood. J is TRBJ1-5 and V is TRBV4-1; 9 positions agree with TRBD1. This receptor was identified in a man aged 60-69 years with active or convalescent COVID-19. As DNA, the CDR3 is TGCGCCAGCAGCATCAGGACAGGGGCTGATAGCAATCAGCCCCAGCATTTT. Translating it yields CASSIRTGADSNQPQHF.